Listed below are T cell receptor beta chains from one sample, sequenced in a study of T cell responses to AZD1222 COVID-19 vaccine. Profiled with immunoSEQ multiplex PCR; TCRdb holds only in-frame clones, not every one. The table includes tens of thousands of clones, roughly 90% detected once. The input for sequencing was peripheral blood, taken on day 0 of MenACWY control vaccination. These receptors all come from an adult in good health. Both conserved end residues are part of each CDR3. Fields, in order: V gene, clone size, J gene, D gene, CDR3 protein, CDR3 DNA. D genes are given only for firm matches. Size is omitted from some rows. Given values are once, few, many or a class for expanded clones.

V: TRBV7-2; size: NA; J: TRBJ2-7; D: NA; CDR3: CASSSAVHNYEQYF; DNA: TGTGCCAGCAGCTCTGCGGTACACAACTACGAGCAGTACTTC
V: TRBV30; size: NA; J: TRBJ2-7; D: NA; CDR3: CAWSKDSLSYEQYF; DNA: TGTGCCTGGAGTAAGGACAGCCTTTCCTACGAGCAGTACTTC
V: TRBV6-5; size: once; J: TRBJ1-1; D: NA; CDR3: CASSYSGARDTEAFF; DNA: TGTGCCAGCAGTTACAGCGGGGCAAGGGACACTGAAGCTTTCTTT
V: TRBV16; size: NA; J: TRBJ1-1; D: NA; CDR3: CASSQSGVTTEAFF; DNA: TGTGCCAGCAGCCAATCAGGGGTTACCACTGAAGCTTTCTTT
V: TRBV6-5; size: NA; J: TRBJ1-6; D: NA; CDR3: CASSRGRWDSPLHF; DNA: TGTGCCAGCAGTAGGGGTCGGTGGGATTCACCCCTCCACTTT
V: TRBV28; size: NA; J: TRBJ1-2; D: TRBD1; CDR3: CASSLYRGGYTF; DNA: TGTGCCAGCAGCCTGTACAGGGGAGGCTACACCTTC
V: TRBV7-2; size: NA; J: TRBJ2-2; D: NA; CDR3: CASSLWGRNTGELFF; DNA: TGTGCCAGCAGCCTCTGGGGACGAAACACCGGGGAGCTGTTTTTT
V: TRBV5-1; size: NA; J: TRBJ1-1; D: NA; CDR3: CASRLGAGTEAFF; DNA: TGCGCCAGCAGGTTGGGGGCGGGGACTGAAGCTTTCTTT
V: TRBV5-1; size: NA; J: TRBJ2-3; D: TRBD2; CDR3: CASMELAGGSDTQYF; DNA: TGCGCCAGCATGGAACTAGCGGGAGGGTCAGATACGCAGTATTTT
V: TRBV7-3; size: once; J: TRBJ2-7; D: NA; CDR3: CASSPVGGEAYEQYF; DNA: TGTGCCAGCAGCCCTGTGGGGGGAGAGGCCTACGAGCAGTACTTC
V: TRBV28; size: NA; J: TRBJ2-7; D: NA; CDR3: CASSLWESEQYF; DNA: TGTGCCAGCAGTTTATGGGAGAGCGAGCAGTACTTC
V: TRBV6-5; size: NA; J: TRBJ1-2; D: NA; CDR3: CASSYGTPAAGYTF; DNA: TGTGCCAGCAGTTACGGGACTCCGGCCGCTGGCTACACCTTC
V: TRBV7-9; size: NA; J: TRBJ2-7; D: TRBD2; CDR3: CASSLAGTSGSGKQYF; DNA: TGTGCCAGCAGCTTAGCGGGGACTAGCGGGAGTGGGAAGCAGTACTTC
V: TRBV6-5; size: NA; J: TRBJ1-2; D: NA; CDR3: CASSYSGGGGGYTF; DNA: TGTGCCAGCAGTTACTCGGGCGGGGGAGGTGGCTACACCTTC
V: TRBV18; size: NA; J: TRBJ1-2; D: NA; CDR3: CASSPGASDYGYTF; DNA: TGTGCCAGCTCACCGGGGGCGTCGGACTATGGCTACACCTTC
V: TRBV11-3; size: once; J: TRBJ2-1; D: TRBD1; CDR3: CASSLRQGVDEQFF; DNA: TGTGCCAGCAGCCTCCGACAGGGGGTTGATGAGCAGTTCTTC
V: TRBV28; size: NA; J: TRBJ2-7; D: NA; CDR3: CASSSGALSGLEYF; DNA: TGTGCCAGCAGCTCGGGGGCTCTTTCTGGTTTGGAGTACTTC
V: TRBV4-1; size: NA; J: TRBJ2-3; D: NA; CDR3: CASSQVGRASLTDTQYF; DNA: TGCGCCAGCAGCCAAGTCGGTAGAGCGTCGCTCACAGATACGCAGTATTTT